Below, 5 T cell receptor beta chains from the same sample are listed, as sequenced in a study of radiation and T cells in renal cell carcinoma. Produced via immunoSEQ multiplex PCR; TCRdb's table is partial and in-frame only. The sample lists about 130,000 clones, approximately 90% occurring once. Time point indicated: baseline pretreatment blood. Treatment defined: 15 Gy SBRT to primary tumor, nephrectomy 4 weeks later. The specimen was blood, collected from a patient whose treatment included radiotherapy and nephrectomy. These receptors were taken from a woman aged 45-65 years with renal cell carcinoma.

The V call is TRBV11-2, the J call TRBJ2-3, with 8 positions matching TRBD2. This CDR3 comprises 15 residues. With 1 base clipped from V and 6 bases from J, the junction kept 6 bases outside the gene matches. Germline V gives CDR1 SGHAT, CDR2 FQNNGV. The DNA of the CDR3 is TGTGCCAGCAGCTTAGTCTTCGGGGGGGCGGATACGCAGTATTTT. Its translation is CASSLVFGGADTQYF.

This chain connects TRBV5-1 to TRBJ1-1, with a weak D call TRBD1 (5 bases). Trimming stripped 3 bases from V and 5 bases from J, with 17 bases between. The CDR3 consists of 15 residues. Germline assignment: CDR1 SGHRS and CDR2 YFSETQ. CDR3 region: CASSYVGGVSTEAFF. The CDR3 nucleotides read TGCGCCAGCAGCTACGTTGGGGGGGTGAGTACTGAAGCTTTCTTT.

J is TRBJ2-1 and V is TRBV6-5, with a weak D call TRBD2 (6 bases). This CDR3 region has 14 residues. Per germline, CDR1 MNHEY and CDR2 SVGAGI. Deletions cut 2 bases from V and 5 bases from J, with 10 bases between. For the CDR3, the DNA is TGTGCCAGCAGTTACACGCCGGGGGACAATGAGCAGTTCTTC. It translates to CASSYTPGDNEQFF.

The chain is built from TRBV11-3 and TRBJ2-2, with D possibly called TRBD1 or TRBD2 (6 bases each). This CDR3 is 17 amino acids long. In germline, CDR1 is SGHNT, CDR2 YENEEA. Trimming shortened V by 4 bases and J by 7 bases, and 22 bases separated the two germline ends. The CDR3 DNA is TGTGCCAGCAGCTCCGTTCGAAAGGGGGGAGTTAACGGGGAGCTGTTTTTT. It codes for CASSSVRKGGVNGELFF.

The V call is TRBV19, the J call TRBJ2-7; 9 bases agree with TRBD1. Trimming removed 9 bases from V and 3 bases from J; junction bases left unmatched: 6. The length of the CDR3 is 13 residues. The V gene's germline CDR1 is LNHDA and CDR2 SQIVND (reference sequence). In DNA, the CDR3 is TGTGCCAGCAGGGGACAGGGAGTCTACGAGCAGTACTTC. It codes for CASRGQGVYEQYF.